The 18 T cell receptor beta chains presented below share a single source sample, sequenced in a study of shared clonotypes between healthy human individuals. Repertoires were generated with immunoSEQ multiplex PCR, while TCRdb's copy carries only in-frame clones and drops some. The data show some 2,500,000 clones, under 95% seen once. The sequenced material came from naive CD4+ T cells from PBMCs. Subset in this sample: CD45RA+ positively selected. These receptors were taken from a man between 18 and 35 years old in good health. Some clones in this sample may be carry-over from other donors' samples.

This sequence joins TRBV28 and TRBJ2-1; possible D gene TRBD1, 5 bases. Germline values: CDR1 MDHEN, CDR2 SYDVKM. This CDR3 comprises 13 residues. V shed 6 bases and J shed 10 bases, with 16 bases lying between them. CDR3 nucleotide sequence: TGTGCCAGCAGCCTCAGGGCCCGAGAGGAGCAGTTCTTC. Translated: CASSLRAREEQFF.

The table lists this clone with a few counts. This chain joins TRBV15 and TRBJ1-1, with TRBD1 identical over 10 bases. The length of the CDR3 is 15 residues. V lost 1 base, J lost 5 bases, and 4 bases stayed unmatched. From germline, CDR1 is LNHNV and CDR2 YYDKDF (reference sequence). The CDR3: CATSRGQGAGTEAFF. The CDR3 DNA follows: TGTGCCACCAGCAGAGGACAGGGGGCGGGGACTGAAGCTTTCTTT.

The J gene is TRBJ2-3, the V gene TRBV9, with D tentatively TRBD1 or TRBD2 (5 bases each). Deletions cut 4 bases from V and 2 bases from J, with 14 bases between. The CDR3 spans 15 residues. Germline CDR1 is SGDLS and CDR2 is YYNGEE. The CDR3 nucleotides read TGTGCCAGCAGCCTCGAGGGGCATAACACAGATACGCAGTATTTT. Residues: CASSLEGHNTDTQYF. Together with reference TRBV9 and TRBJ2-3, the CDR3 gives the full variable domain: DSGVTQTPKHLITATGQRVTLRCSPRSGDLSVYWYQQSLDQGLQFLIQYYNGEERAKGNILERFSAQQFPDLHSELNLSSLELGDSALYFCASSLEGHNTDTQYFGPGTRLTVL.

The CDR3 here is CASSGLGQAANTGELFF. CDR3 in DNA: TGTGCCAGCAGCGGGCTTGGACAGGCTGCGAACACCGGGGAGCTGTTTTTT. The chain links TRBV11-2 to TRBJ2-2; TRBD1 aligns across 7 bases. CDR3 length equals 17 residues. Germline CDR1 reads SGHAT; CDR2 reads FQNNGV. J gave up 0 bases and V 5 bases, and 9 bases lay outside the gene matches.

The chain couples TRBV27 to TRBJ2-1; TRBD1 is a possible D gene (6 bases). The V and J ends lost 8 bases and 2 bases respectively, with 13 bases between them. The CDR3 runs 14 residues. CDR1 MNHEY and CDR2 SMNVEV come from the germline V gene (reference sequence). This CDR3 is CASRTWDTYNEQFF. The CDR3 DNA sequence: TGTGCCAGCCGGACCTGGGACACCTACAATGAGCAGTTCTTC.

The chain combines TRBV6-6 with TRBJ2-7, with 10 bases lining up with TRBD1. Germline V gene data show CDR1 as MNHNY and CDR2 as SVGAGI (reference sequence). V lost 2 bases and J lost 5; bases outside the gene matches: 6. The CDR3 is made up of 15 amino acids. The CDR3 loop reads CASSYQDRGRDEQYF. The DNA for the CDR3 is TGTGCCAGCAGTTACCAGGACAGGGGGAGGGACGAGCAGTACTTC.

The CDR3 sequence: CASSLRDRSSTGELFF. DNA for the CDR3: TGTGCCAGCAGTTTACGGGACAGGTCTAGCACCGGGGAGCTGTTTTTT. This rearrangement joins TRBV27 to TRBJ2-2; 8 nucleotides match TRBD1. With 2 bases clipped from V and 4 bases from J, the junction kept 6 bases outside the gene matches. Germline-derived CDR1 and CDR2 are MNHEY and SMNVEV (reference sequence). This CDR3 comprises 16 residues.

Details on this clone: The sample has other DNA sequences that encode this CDR3 too. This chain connects TRBV5-1 to TRBJ2-5, with 9 bases lining up with TRBD1. This CDR3 has 14 residues. The germline CDR1 and CDR2 sequences are SGHRS and YFSETQ. V was pared by 2 bases and J by 4 bases, with 3 bases of the junction left unmatched. CDR3 sequence: CASSFGTGRETQYF. The CDR3 bases are TGCGCCAGCAGCTTTGGGACAGGGAGAGAGACCCAGTACTTC.

The V and J genes are TRBV18 and TRBJ1-5, with 8 bases lining up with TRBD1. The CDR3 length is 15 residues. Germline CDR1 is KGHSH and CDR2 is LQKENI. V shed 4 bases and J 2 bases; nucleotides not matched to a gene: 4. For the CDR3, the DNA is TGTGCCAGCTCACAACAGGGGGGCGGCAATCAGCCCCAGCATTTT. This sequence encodes CASSQQGGGNQPQHF.

CDR3 DNA: TGTGCCAGCTCACCAGCGGCGGGGGGTAATGAAAAACTGTTTTTT. Protein: CASSPAAGGNEKLFF. The chain uses TRBV18 and TRBJ1-4, with D perhaps TRBD1 (5 bases). The germline V gene encodes CDR1 KGHSH and CDR2 LQKENI. Trimming stripped 2 bases from V and 4 bases from J, with 11 bases between. CDR3 size: 15 residues.

In this sample, this clone turned up once. The J gene is TRBJ1-5, the V gene TRBV5-6; no reliable D call. Trimming removed 2 bases from V and 2 bases from J, with 5 bases in between. Germline-derived CDR1 and CDR2 are SGHDT and YYEEEE. The CDR3 spans 13 residues. The CDR3 DNA is TGTGCCAGCAGCTTCCAGGGCAATCAGCCCCAGCATTTT. Its protein product is CASSFQGNQPQHF.

V is TRBV14 and J is TRBJ1-2, with D uncertain. The CDR3 has 16 amino acids. CDR1 SGHDN and CDR2 FVKESK come from the germline V gene. V lost 2 bases to trimming and J lost 5 bases, with 18 bases between them. CDR3: CASSQLGSFGRYGYTF. The CDR3 DNA reads as TGTGCCAGCAGCCAATTAGGTTCGTTCGGAAGGTATGGCTACACCTTC.

In the case of this clone: Other nucleotide sequences from this sample produce the same CDR3. The rearrangement uses TRBV11-2 and TRBJ2-1, with a possible D match to TRBD2 (6 bases). Germline lookup yields CDR1 SGHAT and CDR2 FQNNGV. Between the trimmed V and J ends, which lost 3 bases and 4 bases, there was a span of 10 bases. The CDR3 totals 14 residues. For the CDR3, the DNA is TGTGCCAGCAGCTTCCGAGGGACTTACAATGAGCAGTTCTTC. Translated, it gives CASSFRGTYNEQFF. Full variable domain (missing parts from reference TRBV11-2 and TRBJ2-1): EAGVAQSPRYKIIEKRQSVAFWCNPISGHATLYWYQQILGQGPKLLIQFQNNGVVDDSQLPKDRFSAERLKGVDSTLKIQPAKLEDSAVYLCASSFRGTYNEQFFGPGTRLTVL.

The V call is TRBV29-1, the J call TRBJ2-7, with D hard to call. From germline, CDR1 is SQVTM and CDR2 ANQGSEA. This CDR3 has 15 residues. V was pared by 4 bases and J by 4 bases, with 20 bases between. The CDR3 protein is CSVGDATQGIYEQYF. CDR3 in DNA: TGCAGCGTTGGTGATGCGACCCAAGGCATTTACGAGCAGTACTTC.

The V gene is TRBV28, the J gene TRBJ1-1; no clear D gene. This CDR3 region has 15 residues. Germline V gives CDR1 MDHEN, CDR2 SYDVKM. V dropped 6 bases and J dropped 6 bases, with 20 bases sitting between them. The CDR3 is CASSRHEAGIAEAFF. DNA of the CDR3: TGTGCCAGCAGCCGCCACGAGGCGGGGATCGCTGAAGCTTTCTTT.

The chain combines TRBV4-3 with TRBJ2-1; perhaps TRBD2 as D (6 bases). Germline V gene sequence: CDR1 LGHNA, CDR2 YSLEER. The CDR3 runs to 17 residues. V was clipped by 0 bases and J by 3 bases, with 15 bases between them. The CDR3 sequence: CASSQDASGENYNEQFF. The CDR3 nucleotides are TGCGCCAGCAGCCAAGACGCGTCGGGAGAGAACTACAATGAGCAGTTCTTC.

Comment on this clone: Other DNA sequences from this sample encode an identical CDR3 as well. This CDR3 is CASSSPGQDTQYF. As DNA, the CDR3 is TGTGCCAGCAGTTCCCCGGGTCAAGATACGCAGTATTTT. The gene calls are TRBV28 and TRBJ2-3; no clear D gene. V was clipped by 4 bases and J by 5 bases, with 10 bases between them. The CDR3 contains 13 residues. In germline, CDR1 is MDHEN, CDR2 SYDVKM.

V usage is TRBV5-4 and J usage is TRBJ2-5; D might be TRBD1 (5 bases). V lost 1 base and J lost 2, with 12 bases in between. CDR1 is SGHNT and CDR2 is YYREEE in the germline V gene (reference sequence). The CDR3 has 15 amino acids. The CDR3 loop is CASSLNPGPQETQYF. The DNA of the CDR3 is TGTGCCAGCAGCTTGAATCCAGGGCCGCAAGAGACCCAGTACTTC.